Below, one T cell receptor beta chain is given with its context. This sample was included in a study of shared T cell receptors in the human thymus. V shed 2 bases and J 6 bases; nucleotides not matched to a gene: 6. Germline loops: CDR1 MRHNA, CDR2 SNTAGT. The CDR3 contains 16 residues. Assay used: immunoSEQ multiplex PCR; TCRdb lists only in-frame clones, some missing. Among under 700,000 clones listed, around 82% were seen once. The sample was also linked to a second study, of human thymus T cells. From that paper: Corrective cardiac operations yielded the resected thymus tissue. Thymic and blood repertoires appeared to carry a bias in their V and J gene usage. Thymic repertoires from unrelated individuals overlapped highly, related research reported.

The specimen sequenced was thymocytes. The gene calls are TRBV6-4 and TRBJ2-2; 10 bases match TRBD1. This TCR came from a boy in the first two years of life with a congenital heart defect. The CDR3 DNA sequence: TGTGCCAGCAGTGACGACAGGGGGCCCTTGTCCGGGGAGCTGTTTTTT. It specifies CASSDDRGPLSGELFF.